The rows below give T cell receptor beta chains drawn from one sample of a study of graft-versus-host responses after intestinal transplantation. Generated by immunoSEQ multiplex PCR, the TCRdb table keeps only in-frame clones and is missing some. The sample has about 47,000 clones; 90% to 95% are singletons. The antigens these receptors bind are not known. Sequencing used unstimulated CD8+ T cells sorted from spleen or lymph node cells, obtained before transplant. These receptors were obtained from a human donor who was the organ donor for an intestinal transplant. Each CDR3 is given without its conserved first and last residue. Fields, in order: J gene, V gene, CDR3 protein.

j_gene: TRBJ1-4
v_gene: TRBV9
CDR3aa: ASSVKGATNEKLF

j_gene: TRBJ2-3
v_gene: TRBV7-9
CDR3aa: ASSHAVDTQY

j_gene: TRBJ1-4
v_gene: TRBV9
CDR3aa: ASSAFGGEREKLF

j_gene: TRBJ1-6
v_gene: TRBV7-2
CDR3aa: ASSSFTGIGSPLH

j_gene: TRBJ2-7
v_gene: TRBV4-1
CDR3aa: ASSQVGGSYEQY

j_gene: TRBJ2-3
v_gene: TRBV30
CDR3aa: AWLRDSTDTQY

j_gene: TRBJ1-6
v_gene: TRBV5-6
CDR3aa: ASSSPGTNSPLH

j_gene: TRBJ1-4
v_gene: TRBV5-6
CDR3aa: ASSLLGGTTNEKLF

j_gene: TRBJ1-5
v_gene: TRBV4-1
CDR3aa: ASSQSPRGQQPQH

j_gene: TRBJ1-2
v_gene: TRBV4-1
CDR3aa: ASSQDVAGTGLT

j_gene: TRBJ2-1
v_gene: TRBV5-5
CDR3aa: ASSLDLAGPSYNEQF

j_gene: TRBJ1-6
v_gene: TRBV28
CDR3aa: ASSSGTGSSYNSPLH

j_gene: TRBJ1-6
v_gene: TRBV30
CDR3aa: AWSVDTTVSPLH

j_gene: TRBJ2-5
v_gene: TRBV5-4
CDR3aa: ASSGGELAGQETQY

j_gene: TRBJ2-2
v_gene: TRBV2
CDR3aa: ASSVFGTENAGELF